The present TCR beta chain was sequenced within a study of T cells of healthy individuals. TCRdb fed the 5' RACE reads into MiXCR, producing one record per CDR3 protein. Of around 79,000 distinct CDR3 sequences in the sample, roughly 5.1% are singletons; the top ten hold around 7.6%. This clonotype appeared many times. This CDR3 has 13 amino acids. CDR1 is SGHRS, CDR2 YFSETQ, per germline. Trimming left V 4 bases short and J 12 bases short, with 17 bases between. The chain has TRBV5-1 and TRBJ2-1; D is unresolved. The receptor was derived from a female donor in good health. CDR3 residues: CASSTEGNSWQFF. CDR3 nucleotide sequence: TGCGCCAGCAGCACAGAAGGCAATAGCTGGCAGTTCTTC.